A selection of T cell receptor beta chains follows, all from one sample in a study of blood T cell repertoires in COVID-19. Sequencing was performed with immunoSEQ multiplex PCR; in TCRdb, only in-frame clones are kept and a portion is missing. The sample has more than 100,000 clones; 80% to 85% are singletons. Sequencing used peripheral blood. These receptors were taken from a man in his 60s with acute or convalescent COVID-19. Each CDR3 is given with its conserved first and last residue. Each record gives: J gene, D gene, clone size, CDR3 length, V gene, CDR3 DNA, CDR3 protein. D genes are given only for firm matches. Rows may omit the clone size; those that give it use once, few, many or a size class.

j_call: TRBJ2-1; d_call: -; clone_size: -; cdr3_length: 15; v_call: TRBV27; cdr3_nt: TGTGCCAGCAGTCTACCCGGGGAGGTAAAGGTCGAGCAGTTCTTC; cdr3_aa: CASSLPGEVKVEQFF
j_call: TRBJ1-2; d_call: -; clone_size: -; cdr3_length: 11; v_call: TRBV12-3/TRBV12-4; cdr3_nt: TGTGCCAGCAGTATAAAGAGTGGCTACACCTTC; cdr3_aa: CASSIKSGYTF
j_call: TRBJ2-5; d_call: -; clone_size: -; cdr3_length: 14; v_call: TRBV19; cdr3_nt: TGTGCCAGTAGTATTTCCGGGGTACAAGAGACCCAGTACTTC; cdr3_aa: CASSISGVQETQYF
j_call: TRBJ2-1; d_call: TRBD1; clone_size: few; cdr3_length: 12; v_call: TRBV4-2; cdr3_nt: TGTGCCAGCAGCCCTCAGGGGGATGAGCAGTTCTTC; cdr3_aa: CASSPQGDEQFF
j_call: TRBJ2-5; d_call: -; clone_size: -; cdr3_length: 16; v_call: TRBV11-2; cdr3_nt: TGTGCCAGCAGCTTAAGTCGACTCCCCTCCCGGGAGACCCAGTACTTC; cdr3_aa: CASSLSRLPSRETQYF
j_call: TRBJ2-5; d_call: TRBD2; clone_size: once; cdr3_length: 15; v_call: TRBV27; cdr3_nt: TGTGCCAGCAGTTATCTTCGGGGGGAAGGAGAGACCCAGTACTTC; cdr3_aa: CASSYLRGEGETQYF
j_call: TRBJ1-3; d_call: -; clone_size: few; cdr3_length: 15; v_call: TRBV5-1; cdr3_nt: TGCGCCAGCAGCTTATCCGGGGGAGCCGGAAACACCATATATTTT; cdr3_aa: CASSLSGGAGNTIYF
j_call: TRBJ2-7; d_call: TRBD2; clone_size: -; cdr3_length: 16; v_call: TRBV20-1; cdr3_nt: TGCAGTGCTAGTGAGGTTCTAGCGGCTGATCCCTACGAGCAGTACTTC; cdr3_aa: CSASEVLAADPYEQYF
j_call: TRBJ1-5; d_call: -; clone_size: -; cdr3_length: 15; v_call: TRBV19; cdr3_nt: TGTGCCAGTAGTATAAGTAGGGGCAGCAATCAGCCCCAGCATTTT; cdr3_aa: CASSISRGSNQPQHF
j_call: TRBJ2-5; d_call: -; clone_size: few; cdr3_length: 12; v_call: TRBV5-1; cdr3_nt: TGCGCCAGCAAGGGACACGCTGGGGTCCAGTACTTC; cdr3_aa: CASKGHAGVQYF
j_call: TRBJ1-2; d_call: TRBD1; clone_size: -; cdr3_length: 15; v_call: TRBV9; cdr3_nt: TGTGCCAGCAGCCCCCACGGGACAGCTAACTATGGCTACACCTTC; cdr3_aa: CASSPHGTANYGYTF
j_call: TRBJ2-3; d_call: TRBD2; clone_size: -; cdr3_length: 18; v_call: TRBV7-3; cdr3_nt: TGTGCCAGCAGCAAACCGGACCTAGCGGGAGGGAGCACAGATACGCAGTATTTT; cdr3_aa: CASSKPDLAGGSTDTQYF
j_call: TRBJ2-2; d_call: TRBD1; clone_size: -; cdr3_length: 14; v_call: TRBV2; cdr3_nt: TGTGCCAGCAGCCGGGACAGGGGGGTCGGGGAGCTGTTTTTT; cdr3_aa: CASSRDRGVGELFF
j_call: TRBJ1-3; d_call: TRBD1; clone_size: -; cdr3_length: 14; v_call: TRBV30; cdr3_nt: TGTGCCTGGAGTAAGGGGGCAGCTGGAAACACCATATATTTT; cdr3_aa: CAWSKGAAGNTIYF
j_call: TRBJ1-5; d_call: -; clone_size: -; cdr3_length: 14; v_call: TRBV6-5; cdr3_nt: TGTGCCAGCAGTCCGAGACAGGGCAATCAGCCCCAGCATTTT; cdr3_aa: CASSPRQGNQPQHF
j_call: TRBJ2-2; d_call: -; clone_size: once; cdr3_length: 14; v_call: TRBV19; cdr3_nt: TGTGCCAGTAGTATAGACAGGGTGGCCGGGGAGCTGTTTTTT; cdr3_aa: CASSIDRVAGELFF
j_call: TRBJ2-3; d_call: -; clone_size: -; cdr3_length: 15; v_call: TRBV19; cdr3_nt: TGTGCCAGTAGCCAACAGGGAGCTAGCACAGATACGCAGTATTTT; cdr3_aa: CASSQQGASTDTQYF
j_call: TRBJ2-2; d_call: TRBD2; clone_size: once; cdr3_length: 15; v_call: TRBV6-4; cdr3_nt: TGTGCCAGCAGTCGGGAGGCCGCGGGCACCGGGGAGCTGTTTTTT; cdr3_aa: CASSREAAGTGELFF
j_call: TRBJ2-7; d_call: -; clone_size: -; cdr3_length: 15; v_call: TRBV14; cdr3_nt: TGTGCCAGCAGCCAAGGGGGGACATACTCCTACGAGCAGTACTTC; cdr3_aa: CASSQGGTYSYEQYF
j_call: TRBJ2-5; d_call: -; clone_size: -; cdr3_length: 15; v_call: TRBV11-2; cdr3_nt: TGTGCCAGCAGCCGCCAAGGGGGACACCAAGAGACCCAGTACTTC; cdr3_aa: CASSRQGGHQETQYF
j_call: TRBJ1-5; d_call: -; clone_size: -; cdr3_length: 13; v_call: TRBV19; cdr3_nt: TGTGCCAGTAGTGGAGGGCGGAATCAGCCCCAGCATTTT; cdr3_aa: CASSGGRNQPQHF
j_call: TRBJ2-3; d_call: TRBD2; clone_size: -; cdr3_length: 15; v_call: TRBV24-1; cdr3_nt: TGTGCCACATCTTCTAAGGGACTAGGAAAAGATACGCAGTATTTT; cdr3_aa: CATSSKGLGKDTQYF
j_call: TRBJ1-5; d_call: TRBD1; clone_size: -; cdr3_length: 16; v_call: TRBV12-5; cdr3_nt: TGTGCTAGTGGTTTAGGGACAGGGGGCCTCAATCAGCCCCAGCATTTT; cdr3_aa: CASGLGTGGLNQPQHF
j_call: TRBJ2-4; d_call: -; clone_size: -; cdr3_length: 16; v_call: TRBV21-1; cdr3_nt: TGTGCCAGCAGCAAAGCTTACAGAAGAGCCAAAAACATTCAGTACTTC; cdr3_aa: CASSKAYRRAKNIQYF
j_call: TRBJ1-2; d_call: TRBD1; clone_size: -; cdr3_length: 15; v_call: TRBV5-1; cdr3_nt: TGCGCCAGCAGCTCGGGGACAGAGCAGAACTATGGCTACACCTTC; cdr3_aa: CASSSGTEQNYGYTF
j_call: TRBJ2-5; d_call: -; clone_size: -; cdr3_length: 14; v_call: TRBV5-1; cdr3_nt: TGCGCCAGCAGCTTGGTGCCAGGCTCTGAGACCCAGTACTTC; cdr3_aa: CASSLVPGSETQYF
j_call: TRBJ2-5; d_call: TRBD2; clone_size: -; cdr3_length: 17; v_call: TRBV4-1; cdr3_nt: TGCGCCAGCAGCCAAGAGGCTAGCGGATTTTTACAAGAGACCCAGTACTTC; cdr3_aa: CASSQEASGFLQETQYF
j_call: TRBJ2-7; d_call: TRBD2; clone_size: -; cdr3_length: 15; v_call: TRBV7-6; cdr3_nt: TGTGCCAGCAGCTATGCGGGGGGAAGCTCCTACGAGCAGTACTTC; cdr3_aa: CASSYAGGSSYEQYF
j_call: TRBJ2-7; d_call: -; clone_size: -; cdr3_length: 14; v_call: TRBV7-9; cdr3_nt: TGTGCCAGCAGCTTACAGGGAAGCTCCTACGAGCAGTACTTC; cdr3_aa: CASSLQGSSYEQYF
j_call: TRBJ1-1; d_call: TRBD1; clone_size: -; cdr3_length: 13; v_call: TRBV14; cdr3_nt: TGTGCCAGCAGCCAAGTTCGACAGGGCGAAGCTTTCTTT; cdr3_aa: CASSQVRQGEAFF
j_call: TRBJ1-2; d_call: TRBD1; clone_size: -; cdr3_length: 17; v_call: TRBV27; cdr3_nt: TGTGCCAGCAGTTTAAAGCTTGGGACAGCCGTTAGCTATGGCTACACCTTC; cdr3_aa: CASSLKLGTAVSYGYTF
j_call: TRBJ2-5; d_call: -; clone_size: -; cdr3_length: 16; v_call: TRBV18; cdr3_nt: TGTGCCAGCTCACCACTTTTACAGGTGGGCCAAGAGACCCAGTACTTC; cdr3_aa: CASSPLLQVGQETQYF
j_call: TRBJ1-6; d_call: TRBD1; clone_size: -; cdr3_length: 13; v_call: TRBV30; cdr3_nt: TGTGCCTGGGGACAGGGTAGCAATTCACCCCTCCACTTT; cdr3_aa: CAWGQGSNSPLHF
j_call: TRBJ2-5; d_call: -; clone_size: -; cdr3_length: 13; v_call: TRBV5-1; cdr3_nt: TGCGCCAGCAGCCCGAGGTACCAAGAGACCCAGTACTTC; cdr3_aa: CASSPRYQETQYF
j_call: TRBJ2-7; d_call: -; clone_size: -; cdr3_length: 15; v_call: TRBV5-4; cdr3_nt: TGTGCCAGCAGCTTGGGGGACACCATCTCCTACGAGCAGTACTTC; cdr3_aa: CASSLGDTISYEQYF
j_call: TRBJ1-2; d_call: -; clone_size: -; cdr3_length: 12; v_call: TRBV12-3/TRBV12-4; cdr3_nt: TGTGCCAGCAGTTTCCGACTGAACGGCTACACCTTC; cdr3_aa: CASSFRLNGYTF
j_call: TRBJ1-1; d_call: -; clone_size: -; cdr3_length: 15; v_call: TRBV7-3; cdr3_nt: TGTGCCAGCAGCTTAACAGGCAGGGGAGGGACTGAAGCTTTCTTT; cdr3_aa: CASSLTGRGGTEAFF
j_call: TRBJ2-2; d_call: -; clone_size: -; cdr3_length: 15; v_call: TRBV2; cdr3_nt: TGTGCCAGCCGGTTTAGTCAGGGGGGCACCGGGGAGCTGTTTTTT; cdr3_aa: CASRFSQGGTGELFF
j_call: TRBJ2-3; d_call: TRBD1; clone_size: -; cdr3_length: 15; v_call: TRBV10-3; cdr3_nt: TGTGCCATCAGCCGGGGACAGGGGAACACAGATACGCAGTATTTT; cdr3_aa: CAISRGQGNTDTQYF
j_call: TRBJ1-2; d_call: -; clone_size: -; cdr3_length: 15; v_call: TRBV7-2; cdr3_nt: TGTGCCAGCAGCTGGGCGGGGCGACCTAACTATGGCTACACCTTC; cdr3_aa: CASSWAGRPNYGYTF
j_call: TRBJ1-5; d_call: -; clone_size: -; cdr3_length: 12; v_call: TRBV27; cdr3_nt: TGTGCCAGCAGCTCCGGCAATCAGCCCCAGCATTTT; cdr3_aa: CASSSGNQPQHF
j_call: TRBJ2-1; d_call: TRBD2; clone_size: -; cdr3_length: 14; v_call: TRBV3-1/TRBV3-2; cdr3_nt: TGTGCCAGCAGCCCCGGGACTAACCACAATGAGCAGTTCTTC; cdr3_aa: CASSPGTNHNEQFF
j_call: TRBJ2-5; d_call: -; clone_size: -; cdr3_length: 14; v_call: TRBV30; cdr3_nt: TGTGCCTGGAGTAGGGGCAGGGGCCAAGAGACCCAGTACTTC; cdr3_aa: CAWSRGRGQETQYF
j_call: TRBJ2-5; d_call: -; clone_size: -; cdr3_length: 12; v_call: TRBV4-2; cdr3_nt: TGTGCCAGCAGCCAACTCCAAGAGACCCAGTACTTC; cdr3_aa: CASSQLQETQYF
j_call: TRBJ2-7; d_call: TRBD2; clone_size: -; cdr3_length: 17; v_call: TRBV5-1; cdr3_nt: TGCGCCAGCAGCCCCAGAGTTAGCGGGGGGGGCTCCTACGAGCAGTACTTC; cdr3_aa: CASSPRVSGGGSYEQYF
j_call: TRBJ1-5; d_call: -; clone_size: -; cdr3_length: 13; v_call: TRBV24-1; cdr3_nt: TGTGCCACCAGTGGGTTGGGCTATCAGCCCCAGCATTTT; cdr3_aa: CATSGLGYQPQHF
j_call: TRBJ2-4; d_call: TRBD1; clone_size: -; cdr3_length: 13; v_call: TRBV12-3/TRBV12-4; cdr3_nt: TGTGCCAGCAGTCAGGACAGGGTGGGCATTCAGTACTTC; cdr3_aa: CASSQDRVGIQYF
j_call: TRBJ2-3; d_call: TRBD1; clone_size: once; cdr3_length: 15; v_call: TRBV5-1; cdr3_nt: TGCGCCAGCAGCCAAGGACAGGGGGTGACAGATACGCAGTATTTT; cdr3_aa: CASSQGQGVTDTQYF
j_call: TRBJ2-5; d_call: -; clone_size: -; cdr3_length: 16; v_call: TRBV5-1; cdr3_nt: TGCGCCAGCAGCTTAGCTCAGGGAACCATCCTAGGGACCCAGTACTTC; cdr3_aa: CASSLAQGTILGTQYF
j_call: TRBJ1-3; d_call: -; clone_size: -; cdr3_length: 18; v_call: TRBV21-1; cdr3_nt: TGTGCCAGCAGCAAAGCGCGAAACAGGGTGCGGATTGGAAACACCATATATTTT; cdr3_aa: CASSKARNRVRIGNTIYF
j_call: TRBJ2-4; d_call: -; clone_size: -; cdr3_length: 15; v_call: TRBV7-2; cdr3_nt: TGTGCCAGCAGCTTAGAATCGGCAGGTTGGAACATTCAGTACTTC; cdr3_aa: CASSLESAGWNIQYF
j_call: TRBJ2-1; d_call: -; clone_size: many; cdr3_length: 17; v_call: TRBV7-2; cdr3_nt: TGTGCCAGCAGCTCCTCGGCGGTAGCGAAGTCCTACAATGAGCAGTTCTTC; cdr3_aa: CASSSSAVAKSYNEQFF
j_call: TRBJ2-2; d_call: -; clone_size: -; cdr3_length: 17; v_call: TRBV7-3; cdr3_nt: TGTGCCAGCAGCTTTATAGTGAGCGGGCCTGACACCGGGGAGCTGTTTTTT; cdr3_aa: CASSFIVSGPDTGELFF
j_call: TRBJ2-7; d_call: -; clone_size: -; cdr3_length: 14; v_call: TRBV3-1/TRBV3-2; cdr3_nt: TGTGCCAGCAGCCAATTTACAGGGCCTTACGAGCAGTACTTC; cdr3_aa: CASSQFTGPYEQYF
j_call: TRBJ2-3; d_call: -; clone_size: -; cdr3_length: 16; v_call: TRBV10-3; cdr3_nt: TGTGCCATCAGTGAGTCCAAATGGGGACTTACAGATACGCAGTATTTT; cdr3_aa: CAISESKWGLTDTQYF